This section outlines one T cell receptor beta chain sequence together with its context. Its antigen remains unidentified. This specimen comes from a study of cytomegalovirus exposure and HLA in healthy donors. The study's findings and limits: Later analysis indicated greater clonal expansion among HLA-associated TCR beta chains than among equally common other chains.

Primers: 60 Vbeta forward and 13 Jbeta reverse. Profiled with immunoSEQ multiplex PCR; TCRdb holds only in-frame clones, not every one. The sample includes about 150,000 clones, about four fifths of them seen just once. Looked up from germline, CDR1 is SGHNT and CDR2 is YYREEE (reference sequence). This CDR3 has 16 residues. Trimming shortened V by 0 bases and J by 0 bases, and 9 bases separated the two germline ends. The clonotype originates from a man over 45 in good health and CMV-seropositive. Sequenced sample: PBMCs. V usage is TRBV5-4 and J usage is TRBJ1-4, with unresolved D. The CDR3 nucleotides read TGTGCCAGCAGCTTGGGCAGGACTTCAACTAATGAAAAACTGTTTTTT. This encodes CASSLGRTSTNEKLFF.